This entry is about one TCR beta chain. These data originate in a study of blood T cell repertoires in COVID-19. Background on the study: Spain, Italy and the United States supplied samples that represented acute and convalescent COVID-19.

This CDR3 comprises 16 residues. V gave up 1 base and J gave up 4 bases, with 13 bases separating them. In germline, CDR1 is SNHLY, CDR2 FYNNEI. Assay: immunoSEQ multiplex PCR; the TCRdb copy retains only in-frame clones and omits some. The data show 200,000 to 300,000 clones, approximately 86% seen once. The chain uses TRBV2 and TRBJ1-4, with TRBD1 as a possible D gene (5 bases). Sequences were obtained from peripheral blood. This TCR was recovered from a woman aged 55-69 years who had recovered from COVID-19. CDR3 in DNA: TGTGCCAGCAGTGAAGGGGCAGGGCCGAATAATGAAAAACTGTTTTTT. This sequence encodes CASSEGAGPNNEKLFF.